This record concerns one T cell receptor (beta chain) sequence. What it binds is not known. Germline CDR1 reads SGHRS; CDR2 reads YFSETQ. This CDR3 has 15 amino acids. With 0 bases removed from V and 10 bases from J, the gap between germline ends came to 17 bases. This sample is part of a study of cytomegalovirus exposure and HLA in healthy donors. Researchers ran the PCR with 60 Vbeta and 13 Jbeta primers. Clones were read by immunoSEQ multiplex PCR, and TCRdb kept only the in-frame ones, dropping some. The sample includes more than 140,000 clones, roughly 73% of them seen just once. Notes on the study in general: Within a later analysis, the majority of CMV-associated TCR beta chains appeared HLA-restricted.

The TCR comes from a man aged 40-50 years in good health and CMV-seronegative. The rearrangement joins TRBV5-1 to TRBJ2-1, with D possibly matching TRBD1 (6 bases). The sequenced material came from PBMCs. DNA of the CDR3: TGCGCCAGCAGCTTGGGGGGGCCTCGGGTAAGGGAGCAGTTCTTC. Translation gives CASSLGGPRVREQFF.